One sample yielded the 18 T cell receptor beta chains listed below, sequenced in a study of neoadjuvant anti-PD-1 for oral cavity cancer. Data came from immunoSEQ multiplex PCR; TCRdb stores just in-frame clones and leaves some out. The table has some 11,000 clones, roughly 60% seen once; the top ten hold approximately 6.3%. Here the sequenced sample was tumor tissue, taken before nivolumab (anti-PD-1) treatment. Receptor source: a person aged 35-79 years with oral cavity squamous cell carcinoma. The donor label of this sample is uncertain.

The gene calls are TRBV29-1 and TRBJ2-1, with TRBD2 identical over 14 bases. The ends lost 4 bases at V and 6 bases at J; junction bases unmatched: 17. Germline V CDR1 and CDR2: SQVTM, ANQGSEA. The CDR3 loop spans 19 amino acids. The CDR3 loop reads CSVGVGTSGRGVGGNEQFF. The CDR3 nucleotides read TGCAGCGTTGGGGTCGGGACTAGCGGGAGAGGGGTCGGGGGCAATGAGCAGTTCTTC.

This chain links TRBV2 with TRBJ2-1; D is perhaps TRBD1 or TRBD2 (6 bases each). The CDR3 extends over 15 amino acids. V was pared by 7 bases and J by 6 bases, with 19 bases between. From germline, CDR1 is SNHLY and CDR2 FYNNEI. The CDR3 nucleotides read TGTGCCAGCACCTTTTCGGGACTGGGGGCCAATGAGCAGTTCTTC. Amino acid sequence: CASTFSGLGANEQFF.

The chain couples TRBV19 to TRBJ2-1; the D gene is possibly TRBD2 (6 bases). The CDR3 contains 16 residues. Germline CDR1 LNHDA, CDR2 SQIVND (reference sequence). V gave up 5 bases and J gave up 2 bases, with 16 bases separating them. The CDR3 loop is CASSSRTSRAYNEQFF. CDR3 nucleotide sequence: TGTGCCAGTAGTTCCCGCACTAGCAGGGCCTACAATGAGCAGTTCTTC.

This clone has only a few counts. This rearrangement joins TRBV5-1 to TRBJ2-3; 12 positions agree with TRBD2. Germline CDR1 reads SGHRS; CDR2 reads YFSETQ. Unmatched junction bases numbered 12, after V lost 4 bases and J lost 0 bases. This CDR3 is 19 amino acids long. For the CDR3, the DNA is TGCGCCAGCAGCCGGGCCCTAGCGGGAGGGAAAGCTAGCACAGATACGCAGTATTTT. Translated, it gives CASSRALAGGKASTDTQYF. The full variable domain, rest sourced from reference TRBV5-1 and TRBJ2-3, is KAGVTQTPRYLIKTRGQQVTLSCSPISGHRSVSWYQQTPGQGLQFLFEYFSETQRNKGNFPGRFSGRQFSNSRSEMNVSTLELGDSALYLCASSRALAGGKASTDTQYFGPGTRLTVL.

The J gene is TRBJ1-2, the V gene TRBV2, with D maybe TRBD1 (6 bases). This CDR3 region has 13 residues. The germline V and J ends were trimmed by 9 bases and 4 bases, with 15 bases remaining between them. The germline CDR1 and CDR2 sequences are SNHLY and FYNNEI. The CDR3: CARRGRGGYGYTF. The CDR3 coding sequence is TGTGCCAGGAGGGGCAGGGGAGGCTATGGCTACACCTTC.

The chain uses TRBV6-5 and TRBJ1-1, with D hard to call. Trimming stripped 2 bases from V and 5 bases from J, with 15 bases between. Germline V gene data show CDR1 as MNHEY and CDR2 as SVGAGI. There are 15 residues in the CDR3. CDR3 DNA sequence: TGTGCCAGCAGTTACGTGTACCCCCCCGAAACTGAAGCTTTCTTT. Translating it yields CASSYVYPPETEAFF.

Concerning this clone itself: At one boundary the junction diverges from the germline segment, which might be a read error. V gene TRBV7-2 combines with J gene TRBJ1-1; D is perhaps TRBD1 (5 bases). The CDR3 has 15 amino acids. The germline V gene encodes CDR1 SGHTA and CDR2 FQGNSA. The CDR3, as DNA: TGTGCCAGCAGTTTAGTCGGCAGGGTCGGCACTGAAGCTTTCTTT. Residues: CASSLVGRVGTEAFF. The variable domain in full, completed from reference TRBV7-2 and TRBJ1-1, reads GAGVSQSPSNKVTEKGKDVELRCDPISGHTALYWYRQSLGQGLEFLIYFQGNSAPDKSGLPSDRFSAERTGGSVSTLTIQRTQQEDSAVYLCASSLVGRVGTEAFFGQGTRLTVV.

CDR3 protein: CASSQSPGQIYGYTF. The CDR3 coding sequence is TGTGCCAGCAGTCAGAGCCCCGGACAGATCTATGGCTACACCTTC. The genes are TRBV2 and TRBJ1-2, with D tentatively TRBD1 (6 bases). The CDR3 spans 15 residues. Per the germline V gene, CDR1 is SNHLY and CDR2 is FYNNEI. V gave up 5 bases and J gave up 4 bases, with 17 bases separating them.

The chain employs TRBV27 and TRBJ2-3; D ambiguous. Trimming cost V 1 base and J 0 bases, with 8 bases left between them. The germline V gene encodes CDR1 MNHEY and CDR2 SMNVEV (reference sequence). The length of the CDR3 is 15 residues. Here the CDR3 DNA reads TGTGCCAGCAGTTTATGGGATTCTAGCACAGATACGCAGTATTTT. This encodes CASSLWDSSTDTQYF.

The chain employs TRBV2 and TRBJ2-1; 10 nucleotides line up with TRBD2. Trimming cost V 3 bases and J 9 bases; bases outside gene matches: 8. The germline V gene encodes CDR1 SNHLY and CDR2 FYNNEI. The CDR3 extends over 15 amino acids. DNA of the CDR3: TGTGCCAGCAGTGAGGAAGCGGGGGGGCGTAGTGAGCAGTTCTTC. Amino acids: CASSEEAGGRSEQFF.

This rearrangement joins TRBV2 to TRBJ1-2; 7 nucleotides agree with TRBD1. V lost 4 bases, J lost 8 bases, and 4 bases stayed unmatched. The CDR3 has 12 amino acids. The germline V gene has CDR1 SNHLY and CDR2 FYNNEI. CDR3 sequence: CASSGQGGGYTF. The CDR3 DNA follows: TGTGCCAGCAGTGGACAGGGCGGGGGCTACACCTTC. The whole variable domain, remainder taken from reference TRBV2 and TRBJ1-2, is EPEVTQTPSHQVTQMGQEVILRCVPISNHLYFYWYRQILGQKVEFLVSFYNNEISEKSEIFDDQFSVERPDGSNFTLKIRSTKLEDSAMYFCASSGQGGGYTFGSGTRLTVV.

This clone is labeled as medium-sized. The rearrangement links TRBV19 to TRBJ1-2; TRBD1 is a possible D gene (5 bases). Germline values: CDR1 LNHDA, CDR2 SQIVND (reference sequence). The V and J ends lost 7 bases and 4 bases respectively, with 13 bases between them. CDR3 length: 13 amino acids. The DNA for the CDR3 is TGTGCCAGTAAACCCCCGGGGGGCTATGGCTACACCTTC. It translates to CASKPPGGYGYTF.

This clone was observed once. V usage is TRBV28 and J usage is TRBJ1-3, with D unresolved. CDR3 size: 13 residues. Germline V gene sequence: CDR1 MDHEN, CDR2 SYDVKM. Between the trimmed V and J ends, which lost 5 bases and 4 bases, there was a span of 9 bases. CDR3 protein: CASSLPAGNTIYF. In nucleotides, the CDR3 is TGTGCCAGCAGTCTCCCGGCGGGAAACACCATATATTTT.

The V call is TRBV5-4, the J call TRBJ2-7, with D tentatively TRBD2 (7 bases). Trimming shortened V by 0 bases and J by 2 bases, and 9 bases separated the two germline ends. There are 14 residues in the CDR3. CDR1 is SGHNT and CDR2 is YYREEE in the germline V gene (reference sequence). In DNA form, the CDR3 reads TGTGCCAGCAGCTTGGAGGGGGGGACCTACGAGCAGTACTTC. It specifies CASSLEGGTYEQYF.

The chain couples TRBV18 to TRBJ1-5, with D unresolved. Deletions cut 4 bases from V and 0 bases from J, with 13 bases between. The CDR3 is 16 amino acids. CDR1 is KGHSH, CDR2 LQKENI, per germline. CDR3 residues: CASSLVRGTSNQPQHF. In DNA, the CDR3 is TGTGCCAGCTCACTGGTCCGGGGAACTAGCAATCAGCCCCAGCATTTT.

The V and J genes are TRBV2 and TRBJ2-6; maybe TRBD1 (6 bases). This CDR3 contains 15 residues. The germline CDR1 and CDR2 sequences are SNHLY and FYNNEI. The V end lost 6 bases, the J end lost 4 bases, and 13 bases lay between the germline ends. CDR3 sequence (DNA): TGTGCCAGCAGGGACAGATCCACCGGGGCCAACGTCCTGACTTTC. Translating gives CASRDRSTGANVLTF.

The chain employs TRBV30 and TRBJ1-1; D is ambiguous. The V and J ends lost 1 base and 3 bases respectively, with 12 bases between them. This CDR3 region has 14 residues. CDR1 and CDR2 (germline): GTSNPN, SVGIG (reference sequence). The CDR3 coding sequence is TGTGCCTGGAGTGATAAGAGGGCCTACACTGAAGCTTTCTTT. Amino acid sequence: CAWSDKRAYTEAFF.

By proportion, this clone is medium-sized. The rearrangement joins TRBV25-1 to TRBJ2-3; D possibly uses TRBD1 or TRBD2 (5 bases each). Germline assignment: CDR1 MGHDK and CDR2 SYGVNS. This CDR3 has 17 amino acids. The V gene lost 1 base and the J gene lost 0 bases, with 14 bases spanning the gap. The CDR3 loop is CASSESGARVSTDTQYF. As DNA, the CDR3 is TGTGCCAGCAGTGAATCCGGGGCCCGAGTTAGCACAGATACGCAGTATTTT. Filled out from reference TRBV25-1 and TRBJ2-3, the complete variable domain reads EADIYQTPRYLVIGTGKKITLECSQTMGHDKMYWYQQDPGMELHLIHYSYGVNSTEKGDLSSESTVSRIRTEHFPLTLESARPSHTSQYLCASSESGARVSTDTQYFGPGTRLTVL.